This TCR beta chain was documented in a study of T cell changes during pregnancy in multiple sclerosis. Only in-frame clones appear in the TCRdb table, and some are missing; sequencing was by immunoSEQ multiplex PCR. The sample lists 80,000 or so clones, 90% to 95% occurring once. CDR3 length: 15 residues. Trimming removed 0 bases from V and 3 bases from J, with 12 bases in between. CDR1 is PRHDT, CDR2 FYEKMQ, per germline (reference sequence). V and J are TRBV13 and TRBJ2-7; D possibly corresponds to TRBD1 (7 bases). This sequence was found in a female donor with multiple sclerosis, enrolled in a pregnancy study. Here the sequenced sample was peripheral blood, taken before pregnancy. In DNA form, the CDR3 reads TGTGCCAGCAGCTTAGGCCAGGGGGGTTTCTACGAGCAGTACTTC. Translated: CASSLGQGGFYEQYF.